What follows is one TCR beta chain and its context. Germline V gene sequence: CDR1 MNHEY, CDR2 SVGEGT. Trimming took 8 bases from V and 2 from J, leaving 17 bases between them. This CDR3 is built from 15 residues. This sample was included in a study of T-cell memory formation after mild COVID-19. MiXCR was run by TCRdb on the 5' RACE reads, yielding one entry per CDR3 protein. The data hold approximately 210,000 distinct CDR3 sequences, with 27% observed a single time. The TCR was taken from an adult woman who had mild COVID-19 (a few samples of this study predate the infection). Cell type and time point are not known. This chain links TRBV6-2 or TRBV6-3 with TRBJ2-3; the D is unclear. The source material was PBMCs or a T cell subset sorted from them (not recorded which). CDR3 sequence reads: CASCEAVQHTDTQYF. The DNA of the CDR3 is TGTGCCAGCTGTGAAGCAGTGCAGCACACAGATACGCAGTATTTT.